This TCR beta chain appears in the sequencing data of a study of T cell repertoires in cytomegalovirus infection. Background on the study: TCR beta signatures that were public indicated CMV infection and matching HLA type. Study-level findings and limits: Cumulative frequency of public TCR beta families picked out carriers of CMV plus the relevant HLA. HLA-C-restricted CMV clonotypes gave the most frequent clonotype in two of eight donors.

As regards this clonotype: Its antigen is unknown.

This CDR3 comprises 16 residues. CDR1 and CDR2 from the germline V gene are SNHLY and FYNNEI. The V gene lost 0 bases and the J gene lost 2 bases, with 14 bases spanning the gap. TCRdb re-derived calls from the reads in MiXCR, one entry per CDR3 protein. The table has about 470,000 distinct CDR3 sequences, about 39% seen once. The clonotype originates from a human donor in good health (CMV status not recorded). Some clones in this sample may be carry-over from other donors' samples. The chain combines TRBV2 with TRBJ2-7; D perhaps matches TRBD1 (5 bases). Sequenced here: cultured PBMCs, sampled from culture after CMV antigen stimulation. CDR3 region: CASSEAPDSQTYEQYF. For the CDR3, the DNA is TGTGCCAGCAGTGAAGCGCCCGACAGTCAGACCTACGAGCAGTACTTC.